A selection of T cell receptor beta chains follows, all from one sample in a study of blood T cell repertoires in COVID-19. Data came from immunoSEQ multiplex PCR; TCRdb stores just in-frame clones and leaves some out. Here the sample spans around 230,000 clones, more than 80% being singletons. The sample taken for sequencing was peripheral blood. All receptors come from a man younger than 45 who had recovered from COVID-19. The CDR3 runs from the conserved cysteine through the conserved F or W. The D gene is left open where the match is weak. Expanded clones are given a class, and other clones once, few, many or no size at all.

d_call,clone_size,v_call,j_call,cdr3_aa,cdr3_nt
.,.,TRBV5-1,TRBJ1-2,CASTVSNRVGYTF,TGCGCCAGTACCGTCTCAAACAGGGTGGGCTACACCTTC
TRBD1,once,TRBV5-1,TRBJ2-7,CASSSRGGEQHPYEQYF,TGCGCCAGCAGCTCCCGAGGGGGCGAGCAGCATCCCTACGAGCAGTACTTC
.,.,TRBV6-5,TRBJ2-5,CASSSLETQYF,TGTGCCAGCTCTTCCCTTGAGACCCAGTACTTC
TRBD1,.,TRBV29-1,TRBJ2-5,CSVVDRGRETQYF,TGCAGCGTTGTTGACAGGGGTAGAGAGACCCAGTACTTC
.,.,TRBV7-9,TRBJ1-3,CASSFGTVGRGNTIYF,TGTGCCAGCAGCTTTGGCACCGTCGGGCGAGGGAACACCATATATTTT
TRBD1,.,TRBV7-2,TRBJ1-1,CASSHGGQAGDTEAFF,TGTGCCAGCAGCCACGGAGGACAGGCCGGGGACACTGAAGCTTTCTTT
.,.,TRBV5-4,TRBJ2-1,CASLAVAEQFF,TGTGCCAGCCTCGCTGTGGCTGAGCAGTTCTTC
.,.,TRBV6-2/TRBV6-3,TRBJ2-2,CASSFNREVLELFF,TGTGCCAGCAGTTTTAATAGGGAGGTGTTGGAGCTGTTTTTT
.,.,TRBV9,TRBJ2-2,CASSEGTRGAGELFF,TGTGCCAGCAGCGAAGGGACTCGAGGGGCCGGGGAGCTGTTTTTT
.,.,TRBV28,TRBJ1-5,CASSTNGLLEVPQHF,TGTGCCAGCAGTACCAATGGACTGCTCGAGGTGCCCCAGCATTTT
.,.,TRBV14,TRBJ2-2,CASSQAVTGELFF,TGTGCCAGCAGCCAAGCGGTCACCGGGGAGCTGTTTTTT
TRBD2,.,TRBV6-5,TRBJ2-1,CASGREDNEQFF,TGTGCCAGCGGGAGGGAAGACAATGAGCAGTTCTTC
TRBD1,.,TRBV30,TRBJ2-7,CAWSVNRDSQGF,TGTGCCTGGAGTGTCAACCGGGACAGCCAGGGGTTC
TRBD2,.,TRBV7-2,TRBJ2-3,CACLAGGRDTQYF,TGTGCCTGCCTAGCGGGGGGGCGGGATACGCAGTATTTT
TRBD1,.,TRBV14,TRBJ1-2,CASSRTGRGYGYTF,TGTGCCAGCAGCCGGACAGGGAGGGGCTATGGCTACACCTTC
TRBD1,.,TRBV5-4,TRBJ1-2,CASSLPSMDRSYGYTF,TGTGCCAGCAGCTTGCCCTCCATGGACAGGAGCTATGGCTACACCTTC
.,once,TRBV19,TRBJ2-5,CASSIPDSQETQYF,TGTGCCAGTAGTATTCCCGACAGTCAAGAGACCCAGTACTTC
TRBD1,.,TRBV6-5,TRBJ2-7,CASSYSTGGEYEQYF,TGTGCCAGCAGTTACTCGACAGGGGGCGAGTACGAGCAGTACTTC
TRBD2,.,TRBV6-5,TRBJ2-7,CASRLAESYEQYF,TGTGCCAGCAGACTAGCGGAATCCTACGAGCAGTACTTC
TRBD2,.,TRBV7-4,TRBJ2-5,CASSAGLVRETQYF,TGTGCCAGCAGCGCGGGACTAGTGAGGGAGACCCAGTACTTC
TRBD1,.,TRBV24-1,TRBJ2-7,CATSAKAGTGTYEQYF,TGTGCCACCAGTGCCAAGGCCGGGACAGGGACCTACGAGCAGTACTTC
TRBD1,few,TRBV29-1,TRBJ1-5,CSVTRGLGQPQHF,TGCAGCGTTACCAGGGGGCTGGGTCAGCCCCAGCATTTT
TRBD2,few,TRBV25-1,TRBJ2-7,CASSPWGGYSYEQYF,TGTGCCAGCAGTCCCTGGGGGGGATACTCCTACGAGCAGTACTTC
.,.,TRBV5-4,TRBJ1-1,CASSRWGGDTEAFF,TGTGCCAGCAGCCGTTGGGGGGGGGACACTGAAGCTTTCTTT